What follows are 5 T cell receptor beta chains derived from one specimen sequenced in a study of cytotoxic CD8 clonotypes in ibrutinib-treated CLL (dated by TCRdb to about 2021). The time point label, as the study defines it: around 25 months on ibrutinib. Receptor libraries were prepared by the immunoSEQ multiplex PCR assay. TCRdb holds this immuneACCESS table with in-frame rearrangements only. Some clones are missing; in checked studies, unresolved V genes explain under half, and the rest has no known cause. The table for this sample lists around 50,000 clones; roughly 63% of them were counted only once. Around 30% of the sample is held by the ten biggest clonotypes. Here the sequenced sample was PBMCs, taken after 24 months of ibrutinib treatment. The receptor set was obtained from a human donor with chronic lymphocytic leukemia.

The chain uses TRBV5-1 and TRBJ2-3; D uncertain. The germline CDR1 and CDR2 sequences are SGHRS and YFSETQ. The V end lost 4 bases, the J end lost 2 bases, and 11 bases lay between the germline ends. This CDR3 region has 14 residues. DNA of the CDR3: TGCGCCAGCAGCACCATCCCTAACACAGATACGCAGTATTTT. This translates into CASSTIPNTDTQYF.

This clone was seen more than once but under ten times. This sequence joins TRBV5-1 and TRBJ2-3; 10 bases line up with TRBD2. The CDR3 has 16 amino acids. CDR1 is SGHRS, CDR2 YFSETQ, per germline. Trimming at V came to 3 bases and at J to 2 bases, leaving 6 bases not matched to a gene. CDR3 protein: CASSSRTSGLTDTQYF. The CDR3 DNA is TGCGCCAGCAGCTCAAGGACTAGCGGACTCACAGATACGCAGTATTTT.

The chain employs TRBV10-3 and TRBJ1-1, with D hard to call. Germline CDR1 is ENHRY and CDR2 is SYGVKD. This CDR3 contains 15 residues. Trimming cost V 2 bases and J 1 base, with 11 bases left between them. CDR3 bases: TGTGCCATCAGTGAGCCCGGGCGGGCGAACACTGAAGCTTTCTTT. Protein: CAISEPGRANTEAFF.

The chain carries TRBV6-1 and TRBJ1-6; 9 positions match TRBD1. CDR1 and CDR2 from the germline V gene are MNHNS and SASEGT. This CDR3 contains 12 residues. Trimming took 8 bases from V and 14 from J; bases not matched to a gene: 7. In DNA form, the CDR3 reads TGTGCCAGCCGGTGGGACAGGGTTACCCTCCACTTT. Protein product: CASRWDRVTLHF.

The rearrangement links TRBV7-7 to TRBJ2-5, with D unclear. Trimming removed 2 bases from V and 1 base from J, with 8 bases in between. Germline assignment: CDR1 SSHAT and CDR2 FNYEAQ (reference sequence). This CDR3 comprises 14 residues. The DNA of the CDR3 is TGTGCCAGCAGCTTATTACAGACCCAAGAGACCCAGTACTTC. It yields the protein CASSLLQTQETQYF.